This TCR beta chain was sequenced for a study of blood T cell repertoires in COVID-19. Overall study context: T cells, B-cell-depleted T cells, or PBMCs provided the cDNA or gDNA that served as material.

Authors' analysis steps: Reference gene primer amplification in the assay estimated nucleated cell counts. Generated by immunoSEQ multiplex PCR, the TCRdb table keeps only in-frame clones and is missing some. D and trimming come from the DNA, and the V and J calls and clone size come from that table. The table includes over 250,000 clones, about 91% detected once. This clone was counted a single time. The CDR3 consists of 16 residues. The ends were cut back, 0 bases at V and 6 bases at J, with 15 bases in the middle. The germline gives CDR1 SGDLS, CDR2 YYNGEE. The sequence came from a woman aged 55-69 years with acute or convalescent COVID-19. Material for sequencing was peripheral blood. The chain joins TRBV9 to TRBJ2-2; weak D call: TRBD2 (5 bases). The CDR3 region has the DNA TGTGCCAGCAGCGTAGGTAATGAAGAGAGGGCCGGGGAGCTGTTTTTT. It is translated as CASSVGNEERAGELFF.